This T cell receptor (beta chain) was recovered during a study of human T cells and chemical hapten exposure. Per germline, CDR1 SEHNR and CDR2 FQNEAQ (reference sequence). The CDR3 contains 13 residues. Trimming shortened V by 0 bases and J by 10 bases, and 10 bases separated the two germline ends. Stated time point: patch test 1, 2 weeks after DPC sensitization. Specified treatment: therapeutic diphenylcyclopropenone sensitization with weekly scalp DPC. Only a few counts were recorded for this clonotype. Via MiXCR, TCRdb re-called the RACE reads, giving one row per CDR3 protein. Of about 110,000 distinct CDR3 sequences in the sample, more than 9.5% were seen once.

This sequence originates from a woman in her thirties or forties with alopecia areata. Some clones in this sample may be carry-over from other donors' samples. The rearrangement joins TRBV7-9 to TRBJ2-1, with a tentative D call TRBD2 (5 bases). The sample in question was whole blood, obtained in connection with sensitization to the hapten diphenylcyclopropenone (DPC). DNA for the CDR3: TGTGCCAGCAGCTTAGCTTCTACGGGGGAGCAGTTCTTC. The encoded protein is CASSLASTGEQFF.